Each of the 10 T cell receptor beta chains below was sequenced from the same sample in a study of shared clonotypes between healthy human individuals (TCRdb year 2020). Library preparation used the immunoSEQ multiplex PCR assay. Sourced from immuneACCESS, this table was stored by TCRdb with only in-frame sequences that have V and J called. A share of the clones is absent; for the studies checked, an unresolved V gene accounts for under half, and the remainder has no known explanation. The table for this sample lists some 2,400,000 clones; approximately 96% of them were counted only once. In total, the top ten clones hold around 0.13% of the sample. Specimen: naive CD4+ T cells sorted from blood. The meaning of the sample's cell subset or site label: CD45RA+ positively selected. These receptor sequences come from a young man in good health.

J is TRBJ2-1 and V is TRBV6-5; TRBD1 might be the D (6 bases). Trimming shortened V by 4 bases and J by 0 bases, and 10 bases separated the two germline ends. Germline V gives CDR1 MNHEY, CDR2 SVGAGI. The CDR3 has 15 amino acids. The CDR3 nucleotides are TGTGCCAGCAGTTCCGACAGGCCCTCCTACAATGAGCAGTTCTTC. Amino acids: CASSSDRPSYNEQFF.

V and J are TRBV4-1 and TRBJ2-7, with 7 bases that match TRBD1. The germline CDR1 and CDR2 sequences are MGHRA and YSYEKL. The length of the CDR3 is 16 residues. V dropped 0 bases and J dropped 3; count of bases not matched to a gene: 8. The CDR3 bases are TGCGCCAGCAGCCAAGAGGTGGTAAGGGGGCTCTACGAGCAGTACTTC. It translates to CASSQEVVRGLYEQYF.

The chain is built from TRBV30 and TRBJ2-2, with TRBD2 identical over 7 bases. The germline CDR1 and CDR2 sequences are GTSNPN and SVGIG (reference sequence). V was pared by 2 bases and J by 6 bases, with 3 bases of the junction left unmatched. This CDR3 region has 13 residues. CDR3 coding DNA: TGTGCCTGGAGTTATGGGGGGGCCGGGGAGCTGTTTTTT. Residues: CAWSYGGAGELFF.

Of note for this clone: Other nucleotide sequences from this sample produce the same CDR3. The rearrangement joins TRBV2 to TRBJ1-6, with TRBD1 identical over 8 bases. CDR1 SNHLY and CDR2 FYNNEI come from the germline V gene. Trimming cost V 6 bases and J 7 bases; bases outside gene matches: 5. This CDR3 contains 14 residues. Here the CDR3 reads CASSEQGGNSPLHF. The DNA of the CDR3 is TGTGCCAGCAGCGAACAGGGGGGGAATTCACCCCTCCACTTT.

The CDR3 region is CASSLPSWNTGELFF. In DNA, the CDR3 is TGCGCCAGCAGCTTGCCATCTTGGAACACCGGGGAGCTGTTTTTT. This sequence joins TRBV5-1 and TRBJ2-2; D is ambiguous. The length of the CDR3 is 15 residues. V lost 1 base, J lost 1 base, and 8 bases lay in between. CDR1 is SGHRS and CDR2 is YFSETQ in the germline V gene.

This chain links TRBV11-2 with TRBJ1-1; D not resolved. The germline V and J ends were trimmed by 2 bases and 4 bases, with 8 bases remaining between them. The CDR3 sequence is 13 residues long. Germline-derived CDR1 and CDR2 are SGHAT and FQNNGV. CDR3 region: CASSLMGSTEAFF. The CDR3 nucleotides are TGTGCCAGCAGCTTAATGGGGAGCACTGAAGCTTTCTTT.

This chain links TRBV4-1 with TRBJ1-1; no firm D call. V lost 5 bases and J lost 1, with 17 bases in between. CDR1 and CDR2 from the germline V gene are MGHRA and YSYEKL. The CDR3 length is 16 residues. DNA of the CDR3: TGCGCCAGCAGCACCAATTTAGAACTACCGAACACTGAAGCTTTCTTT. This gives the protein CASSTNLELPNTEAFF.

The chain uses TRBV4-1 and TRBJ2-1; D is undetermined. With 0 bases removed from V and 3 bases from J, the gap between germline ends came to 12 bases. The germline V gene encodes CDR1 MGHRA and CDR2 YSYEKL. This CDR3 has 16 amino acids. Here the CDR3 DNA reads TGCGCCAGCAGCCAAGATCCGACACCATACTACAATGAGCAGTTCTTC. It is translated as CASSQDPTPYYNEQFF.

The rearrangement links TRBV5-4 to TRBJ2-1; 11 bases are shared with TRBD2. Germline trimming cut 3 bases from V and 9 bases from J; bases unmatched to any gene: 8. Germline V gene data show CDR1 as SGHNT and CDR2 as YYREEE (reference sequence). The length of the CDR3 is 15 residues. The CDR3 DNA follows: TGTGCCAGCAGCTCCGGACTAGCGGGTGACTCTGAGCAGTTCTTC. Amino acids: CASSSGLAGDSEQFF.

The CDR3 loop is CASSEASGSYNEQFF. The CDR3 DNA sequence: TGCGCCAGCAGTGAGGCTAGCGGCTCCTACAATGAGCAGTTCTTC. The J gene is TRBJ2-1, the V gene TRBV10-1; 7 nucleotides line up with TRBD2. V was pared by 2 bases and J by 0 bases, with 1 base of the junction left unmatched. The CDR3 totals 15 residues. The germline CDR1 and CDR2 sequences are WNHNN and SYGVQD (reference sequence).